This TCR beta chain was identified during a study of cytomegalovirus exposure and HLA in healthy donors. The PCR had 60 Vbeta and 13 Jbeta primers. TCRdb keeps only in-frame clones here, not all; method: immunoSEQ multiplex PCR. The sample has about 140,000 clones, 70% seen once. CDR1 is MDHEN and CDR2 is SYDVKM in the germline V gene. V shed 6 bases, J shed 5 bases, and the junction held 9 bases outside the gene matches. There are 16 residues in the CDR3. The chain combines TRBV28 with TRBJ1-4; 10 bases match TRBD1. This clonotype was obtained from a woman aged 25 to 39 in good health and CMV-seronegative. The sequenced sample was PBMCs. The CDR3 here is CASSVPGQGPNEKLFF. CDR3 sequence (DNA): TGTGCCAGCAGCGTCCCGGGACAGGGGCCGAATGAAAAACTGTTTTTT.